The 2 T cell receptor beta chains listed next were all sequenced from one sample in a study of T cells in women clearing cervical HPV infection. The table came from immunoSEQ multiplex PCR; TCRdb's copy has only in-frame clones and leaves some out. Its table records around 30,000 clones. Source material: blood buffy coat. These receptors came from a woman aged 18 to 75 with a cervical HPV16 infection that either progressed to CIN3+ or cleared (not recorded which).

A remark on this clone: The read terminates 3 residues before the CDR3 end, so the remaining end is supplied by the germline J gene. V gene TRBV18 combines with J gene TRBJ1-1, with D tentatively TRBD1 (6 bases). The germline V gene has CDR1 KGHSH and CDR2 LQKENI. Trimming shortened V by 6 bases and J by 4 bases, and 18 bases separated the two germline ends. CDR3 size: 15 residues. Incomplete CDR3 DNA: TGTGCCAGCTCGTGGCAGGACGGGGGGCTCACTGAA. Amino acids: CASSWQDGGLTE. The complete CDR3 reads CASSWQDGGLTEAFF.

As to this clone: The CDR3 end falls 3 residues outside the read, so it is completed with the germline J gene. V usage is TRBV6-4 and J usage is TRBJ2-2; D could derive from TRBD1 or TRBD2 (5 bases each). The CDR3 spans 15 residues. Germline loops: CDR1 MRHNA, CDR2 SNTAGT. The chain's CDR3 is CASSDSPGSNSPLFF. The sequenced part of the CDR3 DNA is TGTGCCAGCAGTGACTCCCCAGGGAGTAATTCACCG.